The 23 T cell receptor beta chains reported below all come from one sample, sequenced in a study of T-cell memory formation after mild COVID-19. In TCRdb, the 5' RACE reads were re-called with MiXCR into one record per CDR3 protein. The sample includes approximately 180,000 distinct CDR3 sequences, 16% seen only once; the top ten take approximately 2%. Sequencing used PBMCs or a T cell subset sorted from them (not recorded which). The receptors were sampled from an adult woman who had mild COVID-19 (a few samples of this study predate the infection). Cell type and time point are not known.

This clonotype was counted only a few times. The chain is built from TRBV5-1 and TRBJ2-3; D unresolved. Germline V gives CDR1 SGHRS, CDR2 YFSETQ. This CDR3 comprises 14 residues. Trimming shortened V by 4 bases and J by 0 bases, and 9 bases separated the two germline ends. The CDR3 DNA follows: TGCGCCAGCAGCCAAATACATAGCACAGATACGCAGTATTTT. Amino acid sequence: CASSQIHSTDTQYF.

V gene TRBV12-3 or TRBV12-4 combines with J gene TRBJ1-6; 8 positions agree with TRBD1. The V gene end was trimmed by 6 bases and the J gene end by 10 bases; junction bases not matched to a gene: 8. The CDR3 spans 14 residues. CDR3 nucleotides: TGTGCCAGCAGCGTCAGGGGGCTTGACTCACCCCTCCACTTT. Its protein is CASSVRGLDSPLHF.

There are many counts of this clonotype. This chain uses TRBV29-1 with TRBJ2-2; a possible D gene is TRBD1 (6 bases). The V end was cut by 7 bases, the J end by 6 bases, with 15 bases between. The CDR3 is made up of 13 amino acids. The germline gives CDR1 SQVTM, CDR2 ANQGSEA. The CDR3 DNA is TGCAGCGGCGGACAGAACTACGCCGGGGAGCTGTTTTTT. Its translation: CSGGQNYAGELFF.

This clonotype came up a few times. The chain links TRBV6-2 or TRBV6-3 to TRBJ2-3; 10 nucleotides line up with TRBD2. V shed 3 bases, J shed 2 bases, and the junction held 11 bases outside the gene matches. In germline, CDR1 is MNHEY, CDR2 SVGEGT. This CDR3 region has 18 residues. CDR3 residues: CASSYGLADWSPTDTQYF. CDR3 bases: TGTGCCAGCAGTTATGGACTAGCGGATTGGTCCCCCACAGATACGCAGTATTTT.

The V and J genes are TRBV20-1 and TRBJ2-2, with D possibly matching TRBD2 (6 bases). The germline V gene has CDR1 DFQATT and CDR2 SNEGSKA (reference sequence). CDR3 length: 12 residues. CDR3 protein: CTAGRGTGELFF. In DNA, the CDR3 is TGCACTGCGGGGCGAGGCACCGGGGAGCTGTTTTTT.

The sample holds a few counts of this clonotype. CDR3 in amino acids: CASSVEANNEQFF. As DNA, the CDR3 is TGTGCCAGCAGCGTAGAAGCGAACAATGAGCAGTTCTTC. The gene calls are TRBV9 and TRBJ2-1; D is undetermined. The CDR3 length is 13 residues. Between the trimmed V and J ends, which lost 0 bases and 5 bases, there was a span of 6 bases. Germline CDR1 is SGDLS and CDR2 is YYNGEE.

This chain connects TRBV25-1 to TRBJ2-1; D unresolved. CDR3 length: 13 residues. Germline V gene data show CDR1 as MGHDK and CDR2 as SYGVNS. The V and J ends lost 1 base and 4 bases respectively, with 5 bases between them. The CDR3 reads CASSESPYNEQFF. The CDR3 region has the DNA TGTGCCAGCAGTGAATCCCCTTACAATGAGCAGTTCTTC.

The chain links TRBV29-1 to TRBJ2-7; 8 nucleotides match TRBD2. The CDR3 spans 14 residues. J lost 3 bases, V lost 6 bases, and 10 bases had no gene match. CDR1 SQVTM and CDR2 ANQGSEA come from the germline V gene. The CDR3 protein is CSVRFNSGVYEQYF. The DNA of the CDR3 is TGCAGCGTCCGCTTTAATAGCGGGGTCTACGAGCAGTACTTC.

This chain uses TRBV12-3 or TRBV12-4 with TRBJ2-1, with 12 bases fitting TRBD2. The CDR3 spans 17 residues. Trimming cost V 0 bases and J 3 bases; bases outside gene matches: 3. This CDR3 is CASSLALAGGIYNEQFF. In DNA, the CDR3 is TGTGCCAGCAGTTTAGCCCTAGCGGGGGGGATCTACAATGAGCAGTTCTTC.

This clonotype has only a few counts. The chain is built from TRBV12-3 or TRBV12-4 and TRBJ1-4, with D unclear. V was pared by 3 bases and J by 3 bases, with 8 bases between. This CDR3 contains 14 residues. The CDR3 DNA reads as TGTGCCAGCAGTTTGGGAGAGGCTAATGAAAAACTGTTTTTT. This codes for CASSLGEANEKLFF.

This chain joins TRBV4-1 and TRBJ2-2; 7 nucleotides align to TRBD2. The CDR3 runs to 16 residues. Germline V gene sequence: CDR1 MGHRA, CDR2 YSYEKL. The J segment lost 3 bases and the V segment lost 2 bases, leaving 6 bases of the junction unmatched. CDR3 nucleotides: TGCGCCAGCAGCCAACTCGAAGCGGGGCACACCGGGGAGCTGTTTTTT. It is translated as CASSQLEAGHTGELFF.

This clonotype was seen at least ten times. The chain's CDR3 is CSARPTGSTGANVLTF. In DNA, the CDR3 is TGCAGTGCTAGACCGACAGGGAGCACTGGGGCCAACGTCCTGACTTTC. The V gene is TRBV20-1, the J gene TRBJ2-6; 7 bases fit TRBD1. Germline trimming cut 2 bases from V and 2 bases from J; bases unmatched to any gene: 6. Germline V gene data show CDR1 as DFQATT and CDR2 as SNEGSKA (reference sequence). CDR3 length: 16 residues.

As DNA, the CDR3 is TGTGCCAGCAGTGCCAGCCCGACAGGGTCCGGCTACACCTTC. Its protein is CASSASPTGSGYTF. The chain couples TRBV12-3 or TRBV12-4 to TRBJ1-2; TRBD1 agrees at 7 bases. J lost 8 bases, V lost 5 bases, and 11 bases had no gene match. CDR3 length equals 14 residues.

The rearrangement joins TRBV5-1 to TRBJ1-2; tentatively, D is TRBD1 (6 bases). In germline, CDR1 is SGHRS, CDR2 YFSETQ. The CDR3 has 14 residues. V dropped 1 base and J dropped 2 bases, with 9 bases sitting between them. Here the CDR3 reads CASSLSGQNYGYTF. CDR3 sequence (DNA): TGCGCCAGCAGCTTGTCTGGACAGAACTATGGCTACACCTTC.

V and J are TRBV5-1 and TRBJ1-1; D gene ambiguous. This CDR3 contains 14 residues. V lost 4 bases and J 7 bases, leaving 17 bases between the germline ends. The germline V gene has CDR1 SGHRS and CDR2 YFSETQ. The CDR3 spells CASSPGNSGFEAFF. The CDR3 nucleotides read TGCGCCAGCAGCCCCGGGAATTCTGGGTTTGAAGCTTTCTTT.

The J gene is TRBJ2-5, the V gene TRBV7-9; TRBD1 is a possible D gene (6 bases). The V and J ends lost 1 base and 4 bases respectively, with 19 bases between them. Germline V gene data show CDR1 as SEHNR and CDR2 as FQNEAQ (reference sequence). The CDR3 runs 17 residues. CDR3 sequence (DNA): TGTGCCAGCAGCTTAGGGCGAATTTCAGGGGCGACAGAGACCCAGTACTTC. Its protein product is CASSLGRISGATETQYF. The full variable domain, with the rest looked up from reference TRBV7-9 and TRBJ2-5, is DTGVSQNPRHKITKRGQNVTFRCDPISEHNRLYWYRQTLGQGPEFLTYFQNEAQLEKSRLLSDRFSAERPKGSFSTLEIQRTEQGDSAMYLCASSLGRISGATETQYFGPGTRLLVL.

V and J are TRBV7-6 and TRBJ2-3; tentatively, D is TRBD1 (5 bases). The CDR3 covers 12 residues. V shed 3 bases and J shed 6 bases, with 7 bases lying between them. Germline lookup yields CDR1 SGHVS and CDR2 FNYEAQ. The CDR3 nucleotides read TGTGCCAGCAGCTTCAAGGGGGATACGCAGTATTTT. It translates to CASSFKGDTQYF.

This clonotype was seen a handful of times. The V gene is TRBV24-1, the J gene TRBJ1-2, with 7 nucleotides matching TRBD1. With 2 bases clipped from V and 0 bases from J, the junction kept 2 bases outside the gene matches. CDR3 length equals 15 residues. Germline V lookup: CDR1 KGHDR, CDR2 SFDVKD. The CDR3 nucleotides are TGTGCCACCAGTGATTCCGGGACAGCTAACTATGGCTACACCTTC. Protein product: CATSDSGTANYGYTF.

The chain recombines TRBV7-3 with TRBJ2-3; D uncertain. V lost 9 bases to trimming and J lost 0 bases, with 13 bases between them. The length of the CDR3 is 14 residues. CDR1 is SGHTA and CDR2 is FQGTGA in the germline V gene. The CDR3 sequence is CASRTGVSTDTQYF. The CDR3 DNA sequence: TGTGCCAGTCGGACGGGTGTCAGCACAGATACGCAGTATTTT.

This clonotype was picked up a small number of times. This chain connects TRBV11-2 to TRBJ2-4; TRBD1 or TRBD2 may be the D gene (5 bases each). Germline values: CDR1 SGHAT, CDR2 FQNNGV. Between the trimmed V and J ends, which lost 1 base and 1 base, there was a span of 14 bases. This CDR3 comprises 17 residues. The CDR3 loop reads CASSLGGLGVAKNIQYF. The CDR3 nucleotides are TGTGCCAGCAGCTTAGGAGGTCTGGGGGTTGCCAAAAACATTCAGTACTTC. Full variable domain (rest looked up from reference TRBV11-2 and TRBJ2-4): EAGVAQSPRYKIIEKRQSVAFWCNPISGHATLYWYQQILGQGPKLLIQFQNNGVVDDSQLPKDRFSAERLKGVDSTLKIQPAKLEDSAVYLCASSLGGLGVAKNIQYFGAGTRLSVL.

J is TRBJ2-7 and V is TRBV12-3 or TRBV12-4, with D perhaps assigned TRBD1 or TRBD2 (6 bases each). This CDR3 region has 15 residues. Between the trimmed V and J ends, which lost 5 bases and 7 bases, there was a span of 21 bases. CDR3 in amino acids: CASSRGTYSTLEQYF. Written as DNA, the CDR3 is TGTGCCAGCAGTCGGGGGACATATTCTACGCTGGAGCAGTACTTC.

This clonotype showed up just a few times. This rearrangement joins TRBV30 to TRBJ2-5; perhaps D is TRBD1 or TRBD2 (6 bases each). Trimming stripped 0 bases from V and 1 base from J, with 12 bases between. This CDR3 has 15 residues. Germline V CDR1 and CDR2: GTSNPN, SVGIG (reference sequence). The CDR3 reads CAWSVTGGFQETQYF. CDR3 sequence (DNA): TGTGCCTGGAGTGTAACCGGGGGCTTCCAAGAGACCCAGTACTTC. Complete variable domain (other parts from reference TRBV30 and TRBJ2-5): SQTIHQWPATLVQPVGSPLSLECTVEGTSNPNLYWYRQAAGRGLQLLFYSVGIGQISSEVPQNLSASRPQDRQFILSSKKLLLSDSGFYLCAWSVTGGFQETQYFGPGTRLLVL.

The chain carries TRBV10-3 and TRBJ2-3; maybe TRBD1 (6 bases). Germline lookup yields CDR1 ENHRY and CDR2 SYGVKD. The V and J ends lost 8 bases and 7 bases respectively, with 22 bases between them. This CDR3 is built from 15 residues. DNA of the CDR3: TGTGCCATCGGCTTATCAGGGGATGGGGCACATACGCAGTATTTT. It encodes CAIGLSGDGAHTQYF.